The T cell receptor beta chain described here comes from a study of blood T cell repertoires in COVID-19. Study-wide context: T cells, B-cell-depleted T cells, or PBMCs supplied cDNA or gDNA.

Sequencing used immunoSEQ multiplex PCR; TCRdb keeps in-frame clones, though not all of them. The sample holds more than 65,000 clones, about four fifths seen once. The germline V and J ends were trimmed by 4 bases and 0 bases, with 17 bases remaining between them. CDR3 length equals 17 residues. Germline V gene lookup returns CDR1 SGHKS and CDR2 YYEKEE (reference sequence). Sequencing input: peripheral blood. The rearrangement uses TRBV5-5 and TRBJ2-4; D is perhaps TRBD2 (5 bases). The clonotype was recovered from a middle-aged man with acute or convalescent COVID-19. CDR3 loop: CASSLSFGGLAKNIQYF. DNA for the CDR3: TGTGCCAGCAGCCTATCTTTCGGAGGACTAGCCAAAAACATTCAGTACTTC.